The 4 T cell receptor beta chains listed next were all sequenced from one sample in a study of OX40 agonist ivuxolimab in advanced cancers. TCRdb's table, derived via immunoSEQ multiplex PCR, lists solely in-frame clones and lacks some. The sample lists tens of thousands of clones; approximately 90% were seen once. The sequences come from CD4+ or CD8+ T cells sorted from blood, collected in a trial of the OX40 agonist ivuxolimab. These receptors originate from an adult with an advanced solid tumor such as melanoma, head and neck, liver or kidney cancer.

The genes are TRBV5-1 and TRBJ2-3; possible D gene TRBD2, 5 bases. Germline V lookup: CDR1 SGHRS, CDR2 YFSETQ. There are 15 residues in the CDR3. Trimming took 0 bases from V and 4 from J, leaving 12 bases between them. The CDR3 bases are TGCGCCAGCAGCTTGGAAGTGAACGGGGCAGATACGCAGTATTTT. Protein: CASSLEVNGADTQYF.

This chain links TRBV4-1 with TRBJ2-1, with a tentative D call TRBD1 (6 bases). This CDR3 region has 15 residues. The germline V gene has CDR1 MGHRA and CDR2 YSYEKL. Deletions cut 0 bases from V and 4 bases from J, with 10 bases between. This CDR3 is CASSQDWTEYNEQFF. The CDR3 nucleotides read TGCGCCAGCAGCCAAGACTGGACAGAATACAATGAGCAGTTCTTC.

The gene calls are TRBV2 and TRBJ2-7, with D perhaps matching TRBD1 or TRBD2 (5 bases each). The V gene's germline CDR1 is SNHLY and CDR2 FYNNEI. This CDR3 has 13 amino acids. V gave up 11 bases and J gave up 5 bases, with 19 bases separating them. The CDR3 loop reads CAVPGPLRDEQYF. The CDR3 DNA sequence: TGTGCCGTTCCGGGACCGCTTCGCGACGAGCAGTACTTC.

The V gene is TRBV7-6, the J gene TRBJ2-2; no firm D call. The CDR3 runs 12 residues. The germline V gene encodes CDR1 SGHVS and CDR2 FNYEAQ. Trimming shortened V by 6 bases and J by 8 bases, and 10 bases separated the two germline ends. This chain's CDR3 is CASREVRGELFF. The CDR3 nucleotides read TGTGCCAGCAGGGAAGTACGGGGGGAGCTGTTTTTT.